These 18 T cell receptor beta chains originate from one sample sequenced in a study of OX40 agonist ivuxolimab in advanced cancers. Sequencing used immunoSEQ multiplex PCR; TCRdb keeps in-frame clones, though not all of them. The data hold tens of thousands of clones, with about nine tenths observed a single time. Here the sequenced sample was CD4+ or CD8+ T cells sorted from blood, taken in a trial of the OX40 agonist ivuxolimab. The receptors were gathered from an adult with an advanced solid tumor such as melanoma, head and neck, liver or kidney cancer.

The chain has TRBV30 and TRBJ1-6, with no clear D. V shed 2 bases and J shed 10 bases, with 21 bases lying between them. Germline values: CDR1 GTSNPN, CDR2 SVGIG (reference sequence). The CDR3 contains 16 residues. In DNA form, the CDR3 reads TGTGCCTGGAGTTTATGGGCCTTCCTTGAAGGATCACCCCTCCACTTT. Its translation is CAWSLWAFLEGSPLHF.

In regard to this clone: This sample also contains other DNA sequences that code for the same CDR3. The genes are TRBV19 and TRBJ1-3; D perhaps matches TRBD1 (5 bases). V was shortened by 6 bases and J by 0 bases, with 12 bases between the two germline ends. The CDR3 spans 15 residues. From germline, CDR1 is LNHDA and CDR2 SQIVND (reference sequence). In nucleotides, the CDR3 is TGTGCCAGTAGCTGGGGGACGGACTCTGGAAACACCATATATTTT. Encoded protein: CASSWGTDSGNTIYF.

This chain connects TRBV4-3 to TRBJ1-1; 12 positions agree with TRBD1. The V gene end was trimmed by 0 bases and the J gene end by 0 bases; junction bases not matched to a gene: 5. CDR1 LGHNA and CDR2 YSLEER come from the germline V gene. The CDR3 runs to 18 residues. The CDR3 here is CASSQEWDRGLMNTEAFF. The CDR3 nucleotides are TGCGCCAGCAGCCAAGAGTGGGACAGGGGGCTAATGAACACTGAAGCTTTCTTT.

J is TRBJ2-1 and V is TRBV27; TRBD1 matches at 10 bases. With V trimmed by 4 bases and J by 1 base, 1 base remained unmatched. The germline V gene has CDR1 MNHEY and CDR2 SMNVEV (reference sequence). This CDR3 is 15 amino acids long. The CDR3 spells CASSWDRGSYNEQFF. CDR3 DNA: TGTGCCAGCAGTTGGGACAGGGGTTCCTACAATGAGCAGTTCTTC.

The chain uses TRBV19 and TRBJ2-3, with TRBD2 matching 14 bases. CDR1 is LNHDA, CDR2 SQIVND, per germline (reference sequence). Trimming took 5 bases from V and 5 from J; bases not matched to a gene: 0. This CDR3 is 14 amino acids long. The CDR3 reads CASSGTSGRDTQYF. For the CDR3, the DNA is TGTGCCAGTAGTGGGACTAGCGGGAGAGATACGCAGTATTTT.

In this sample, this clone turned up once. J is TRBJ1-5 and V is TRBV5-8, with D perhaps matching TRBD1 (6 bases). V dropped 0 bases and J dropped 0 bases, with 10 bases sitting between them. The CDR3 is made up of 16 amino acids. The germline CDR1 and CDR2 sequences are SGHTS and YDEGEE. CDR3 DNA: TGTGCCAGCAGCTTGGTTGGGGGCTATAGCAATCAGCCCCAGCATTTT. This gives the protein CASSLVGGYSNQPQHF.

The chain uses TRBV11-2 and TRBJ1-1; D gene ambiguous. The germline CDR1 and CDR2 sequences are SGHAT and FQNNGV. CDR3 size: 14 residues. The V gene lost 5 bases and the J gene lost 0 bases, with 10 bases spanning the gap. CDR3 region: CASSPSIMNTEAFF. DNA for the CDR3: TGTGCCAGCAGCCCGTCAATTATGAACACTGAAGCTTTCTTT.

The chain has TRBV28 and TRBJ2-2; D unresolved. From germline, CDR1 is MDHEN and CDR2 SYDVKM. This CDR3 contains 14 residues. The ends were cut back, 8 bases at V and 2 bases at J, with 12 bases in the middle. The CDR3 coding sequence is TGTGCCAGCCTGGAGACGCGAAACACCGGGGAGCTGTTTTTT. Its translation is CASLETRNTGELFF.

This chain uses TRBV6-5 with TRBJ2-7, with 9 bases identical to TRBD2. Per germline, CDR1 MNHEY and CDR2 SVGAGI. This CDR3 has 16 residues. V lost 2 bases and J lost 6; bases outside the gene matches: 11. The CDR3 reads CASSYTGTSPVLEQYF. CDR3 coding DNA: TGTGCCAGCAGTTACACCGGGACTAGCCCGGTGCTCGAGCAGTACTTC.

This clone has a handful of counts. The genes are TRBV5-4 and TRBJ1-2, with 9 bases fitting TRBD1. The CDR3 is 16 amino acids. The V gene's germline CDR1 is SGHNT and CDR2 YYREEE (reference sequence). J gave up 0 bases and V 2 bases, and 5 bases lay outside the gene matches. CDR3 region: CASSLQGAGTNYGYTF. As DNA, the CDR3 is TGTGCCAGCAGCTTACAGGGGGCTGGGACTAACTATGGCTACACCTTC.

This clone was seen a few times. The rearrangement links TRBV7-6 to TRBJ2-7; no firm D call. The CDR3 runs to 14 residues. Germline CDR1 reads SGHVS; CDR2 reads FNYEAQ. V lost 4 bases to trimming and J lost 2 bases, with 12 bases between them. Here the CDR3 DNA reads TGTGCCAGCAGCTCGGGCCGAGCTACCTACGAGCAGTACTTC. Amino acids: CASSSGRATYEQYF.

CDR3 DNA sequence: TGTGCCATCAGTGAAACGACAGGGACCGAGCAGTACTTC. Translated: CAISETTGTEQYF. V and J are TRBV10-3 and TRBJ2-7, with 7 bases that match TRBD1. In germline, CDR1 is ENHRY, CDR2 SYGVKD. The CDR3 loop spans 13 amino acids. Trimming cost V 3 bases and J 6 bases; bases outside gene matches: 5.

J is TRBJ2-3 and V is TRBV18; the D gene is possibly TRBD2 (6 bases). The germline V gene has CDR1 KGHSH and CDR2 LQKENI. The CDR3 contains 14 residues. Between the trimmed V and J ends, which lost 2 bases and 6 bases, there was a span of 12 bases. The CDR3 spells CASSPGTGRDTQYF. CDR3 DNA sequence: TGTGCCAGCTCACCAGGGACTGGAAGGGATACGCAGTATTTT.

The V gene is TRBV27, the J gene TRBJ2-1, with 7 bases lining up with TRBD1. The CDR3 extends over 15 amino acids. Germline V gives CDR1 MNHEY, CDR2 SMNVEV (reference sequence). V lost 2 bases, J lost 4 bases, and 5 bases stayed unmatched. DNA for the CDR3: TGTGCCAGCAGTTTACAGGGGGTAGCGTACAATGAGCAGTTCTTC. Translation: CASSLQGVAYNEQFF.

The V gene is TRBV7-2, the J gene TRBJ2-1, with TRBD2 identical over 11 bases. The CDR3 is 15 amino acids. Trimming cost V 1 base and J 6 bases; bases outside gene matches: 2. Germline V gives CDR1 SGHTA, CDR2 FQGNSA. CDR3 sequence reads: CASSLVLAGGNEQFF. CDR3 DNA sequence: TGTGCCAGCAGCTTAGTCCTAGCGGGAGGCAATGAGCAGTTCTTC.

V gene TRBV28 combines with J gene TRBJ2-5, with 10 bases lining up with TRBD1. The V and J ends lost 5 bases and 5 bases, in that order; junction bases with no gene match: 8. This CDR3 is built from 15 residues. The germline gives CDR1 MDHEN, CDR2 SYDVKM. The CDR3 coding sequence is TGTGCCAGCAGTCCCGGGACAGGGGTTTCGGAGACCCAGTACTTC. As protein: CASSPGTGVSETQYF.

The rearrangement uses TRBV30 and TRBJ1-2; TRBD1 might be the D (6 bases). The CDR3 totals 14 residues. Trimming cost V 1 base and J 4 bases, with 13 bases left between them. Germline CDR1 reads GTSNPN; CDR2 reads SVGIG (reference sequence). This CDR3 reads CAWSANTGPYGYTF. CDR3 sequence (DNA): TGTGCCTGGAGTGCAAACACAGGGCCCTATGGCTACACCTTC.

This clone was seen once. This chain uses TRBV11-2 with TRBJ2-7; TRBD1 aligns across 7 bases. CDR1 is SGHAT and CDR2 is FQNNGV in the germline V gene. V lost 6 bases to trimming and J lost 1 base; unmatched junction nucleotides: 12. CDR3 length: 16 amino acids. The CDR3 reads CASRTYGTAESYEQYF. The CDR3 DNA reads as TGTGCCAGCAGAACCTACGGGACAGCAGAATCCTACGAGCAGTACTTC.